Listed below are T cell receptor beta chains from one sample, sequenced in a study of blood T cell repertoires in COVID-19. Produced via immunoSEQ multiplex PCR; TCRdb's table is partial and in-frame only. The data show 190,000 or so clones, around four fifths seen once. Sequenced input: peripheral blood. The origin of the receptors is a man aged 55 to 69 with COVID-19, enrolled during active disease. The conserved cysteine and the conserved F or W are not part of the CDR3 here. The D gene is left open where the match is weak.

TRBV4-1,TRBJ1-5,NA,ASSRDLTGYSNQPQH
TRBV7-6,TRBJ1-5,TRBD1,ASSLERTGDQPQH
TRBV27,TRBJ2-6,TRBD1,ASGQGAGGANVLT
TRBV6-4,TRBJ1-5,NA,ASSDLPQQPQH
TRBV19,TRBJ1-5,NA,ASREGLRVNQPQH
TRBV28,TRBJ2-7,NA,ASIEGGSYEQY
TRBV19,TRBJ1-2,NA,ASSTGAANYGYT
TRBV6-1,TRBJ1-6,NA,ASSEDGGRYNSPLH
TRBV11-2,TRBJ2-7,TRBD1,ASSSPGQGTYEQY
TRBV27,TRBJ2-7,NA,ASRPFSGLGNEQY
TRBV14,TRBJ2-1,TRBD2,ASSQWSGSFDNEQF
TRBV4-1,TRBJ2-2,NA,ASRGGTGELF
TRBV3-1/TRBV3-2,TRBJ1-1,NA,ASSPAYTRDTEAF
TRBV6-5,TRBJ1-2,NA,ASSGNYGYT
TRBV3-1/TRBV3-2,TRBJ2-6,TRBD2,ASSRGGLAGGSGANVLT
TRBV6-5,TRBJ2-5,NA,ASSSQGGQETQY
TRBV30,TRBJ1-2,NA,AWSPGNSNYGYT
TRBV5-1,TRBJ2-4,NA,ASSLGQGITKNIQY
TRBV5-1,TRBJ2-2,NA,ASSPRSGIRTGELF
TRBV20-1,TRBJ2-2,TRBD1,SASRRDRGQLF
TRBV18,TRBJ1-3,NA,ASPPETPGNTIY
TRBV25-1,TRBJ2-5,NA,ASSEFVGGETQY
TRBV28,TRBJ1-3,NA,ASSPQQGPVRNTIY
TRBV5-5,TRBJ1-5,TRBD1,ASSLYRGGQPQH
TRBV30,TRBJ2-3,NA,AWSLGQVTDTQY
TRBV19,TRBJ1-5,NA,ASRGSNQPQH
TRBV7-7,TRBJ2-5,TRBD2,ASSPPPGTSGTETQY
TRBV2,TRBJ1-1,NA,ASSDTDTEAF
TRBV5-6,TRBJ1-2,NA,ASSWGTGSINYGYT
TRBV4-1,TRBJ1-1,NA,ASSLHRSRDTEAF
TRBV7-8,TRBJ1-2,NA,ASSNAGAGYGYT
TRBV5-4,TRBJ2-7,NA,ASSLEGVYEQY
TRBV5-1,TRBJ2-1,TRBD1,ASSLGAGGYNEQF
TRBV30,TRBJ1-2,TRBD1,AWSVSGTGLRGGYT
TRBV5-1,TRBJ1-6,TRBD1,ASSSGQGAYSPLH
TRBV21-1,TRBJ1-5,NA,ASSLGTGTDQPQH
TRBV24-1,TRBJ2-2,TRBD2,ATSNGRATNTGELF
TRBV6-1,TRBJ1-5,NA,ASSDLQQPQH
TRBV7-2,TRBJ1-5,NA,ASSLAPGQQSNQPQH
TRBV12-3/TRBV12-4,TRBJ2-7,NA,ASRRGGGQY
TRBV7-9,TRBJ1-1,NA,ASSLSLGDTEAF
TRBV7-2,TRBJ2-7,NA,ASSLNWGVVYEQY
TRBV2,TRBJ2-1,TRBD1,ASSDSQGWGSYEQF
TRBV5-1,TRBJ2-3,NA,ASSLGQAIDTQY
TRBV7-9,TRBJ2-1,NA,ASSLAKQGKGYEQF
TRBV6-5,TRBJ2-7,TRBD1,ASTGQSYEQY
TRBV2,TRBJ2-2,NA,ASKRDTNTGELF
TRBV14,TRBJ1-1,NA,ASSHGESNTEAF
TRBV19,TRBJ2-3,NA,ASSIQGGSDTDTQY
TRBV27,TRBJ2-7,NA,ASTPGGWVAGEEYEQY
TRBV18,TRBJ1-5,TRBD1,ASSPQGQGAQPQH
TRBV7-9,TRBJ1-4,TRBD1,ASSFGTDLNEKLF
TRBV24-1,TRBJ2-2,TRBD1,ATSDPNSPGQGESSTGELF